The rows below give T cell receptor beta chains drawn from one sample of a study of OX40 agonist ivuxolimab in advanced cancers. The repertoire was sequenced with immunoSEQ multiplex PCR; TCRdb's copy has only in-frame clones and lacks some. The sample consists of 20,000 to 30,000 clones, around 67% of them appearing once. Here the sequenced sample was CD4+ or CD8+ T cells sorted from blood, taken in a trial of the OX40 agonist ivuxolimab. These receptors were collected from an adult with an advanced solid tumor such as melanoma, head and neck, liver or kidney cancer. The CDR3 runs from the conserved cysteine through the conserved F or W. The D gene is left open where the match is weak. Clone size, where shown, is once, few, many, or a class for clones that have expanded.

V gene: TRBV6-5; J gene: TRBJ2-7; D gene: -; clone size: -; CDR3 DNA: TGTGCCAGCAGTTACTCGTCCATCTACGAGCAGTACTTC; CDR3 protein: CASSYSSIYEQYF
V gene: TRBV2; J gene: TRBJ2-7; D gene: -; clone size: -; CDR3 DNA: TGTGCCAGCAGCTCCTACGAGCAGTACTTC; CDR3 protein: CASSSYEQYF
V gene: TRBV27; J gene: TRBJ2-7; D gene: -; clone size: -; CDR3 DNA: TGTGCCAGCAGTTTATCACACAGGGAAGGCGAGCAGTACTTC; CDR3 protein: CASSLSHREGEQYF
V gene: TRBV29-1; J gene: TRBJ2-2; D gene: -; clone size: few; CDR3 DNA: TGCAGCGTTGTTCAGGGAGACACCGGGGAGCTGTTTTTT; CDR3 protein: CSVVQGDTGELFF
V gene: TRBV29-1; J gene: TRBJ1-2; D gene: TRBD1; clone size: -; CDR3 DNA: TGCAGCGTTATAGGGGGGGACAGGGCCTATGGCTACACCTTC; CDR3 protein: CSVIGGDRAYGYTF
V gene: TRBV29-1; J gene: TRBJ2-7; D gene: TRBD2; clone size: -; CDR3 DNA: TGCAGCGTGATAGCGGGGGGGCCCCACGAGCAGTACTTC; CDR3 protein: CSVIAGGPHEQYF
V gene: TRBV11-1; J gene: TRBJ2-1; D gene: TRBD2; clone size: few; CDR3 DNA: TGTGCCAGCAGCTTAGCCAGCGGGGGATACAATGAGCAGTTCTTC; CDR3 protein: CASSLASGGYNEQFF
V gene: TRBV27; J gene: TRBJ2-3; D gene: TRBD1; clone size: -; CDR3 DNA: TGTGCCAGCAGTTTAGATACAGGGGGCCCAAGCACAGATACGCAGTATTTT; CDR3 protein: CASSLDTGGPSTDTQYF
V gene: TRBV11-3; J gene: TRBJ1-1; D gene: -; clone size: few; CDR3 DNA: TGTGCCAGCAGCTTAGATTGGTCCTTGTACGCTTTCTTT; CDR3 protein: CASSLDWSLYAFF
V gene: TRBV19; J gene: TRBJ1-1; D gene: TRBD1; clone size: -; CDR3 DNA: TGTGCCAGTAGTACCCCCCCAGGGGGAACTGAAGCTTTCTTT; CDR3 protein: CASSTPPGGTEAFF
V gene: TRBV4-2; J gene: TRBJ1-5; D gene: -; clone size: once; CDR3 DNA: TGTGCCAGCAGCCAAGATGGACAGACTAATCAGCCCCAGCATTTT; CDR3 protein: CASSQDGQTNQPQHF
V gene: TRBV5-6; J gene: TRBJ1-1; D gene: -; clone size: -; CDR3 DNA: TGTGCCAGCAGCTTGTTCTGGACGGAACTGAACACTGAAGCTTTCTTT; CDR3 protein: CASSLFWTELNTEAFF
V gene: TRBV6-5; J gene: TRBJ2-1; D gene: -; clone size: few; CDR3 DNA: TGTGCCAGCAGAATCCGGGACACATTCTACAATGAGCAGTTCTTC; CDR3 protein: CASRIRDTFYNEQFF
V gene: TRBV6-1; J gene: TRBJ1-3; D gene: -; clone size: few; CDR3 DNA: TGTGCCAGCAGTGAATGGGGAGACTCTGGAAACACCATATATTTT; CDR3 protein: CASSEWGDSGNTIYF
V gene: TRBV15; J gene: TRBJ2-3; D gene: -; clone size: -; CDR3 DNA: TGTGCCACCAGCAGAACCACAGATACGCAGTATTTT; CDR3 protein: CATSRTTDTQYF
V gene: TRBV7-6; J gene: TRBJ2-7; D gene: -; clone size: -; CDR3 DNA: TGTGCCAGCAGCTTAGGTGGCGGGGAAACCTACGAGCAGTACTTC; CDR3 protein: CASSLGGGETYEQYF
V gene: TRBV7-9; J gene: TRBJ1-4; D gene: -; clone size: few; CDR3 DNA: TGTGCCAGCAGCACGCCCGCAGCCTCAACTAATGAAAAACTGTTTTTT; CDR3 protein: CASSTPAASTNEKLFF
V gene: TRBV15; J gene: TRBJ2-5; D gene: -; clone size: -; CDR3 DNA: TGTGCCACCAGCCTCCGTGGGCATGGGGAGACCCAGTACTTC; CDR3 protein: CATSLRGHGETQYF
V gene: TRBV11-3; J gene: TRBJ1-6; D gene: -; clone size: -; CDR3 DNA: TGTGCCAGCAGCTTAGATGCAGGCCCTAATTCACCCCTCCACTTT; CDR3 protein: CASSLDAGPNSPLHF
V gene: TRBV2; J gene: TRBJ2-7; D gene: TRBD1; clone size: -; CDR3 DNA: TGTGCCAGCAGTGACAGGGGGACGTCCTACGAGCAGTACTTC; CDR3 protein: CASSDRGTSYEQYF
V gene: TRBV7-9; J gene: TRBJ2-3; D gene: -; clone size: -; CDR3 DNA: TGTGCCAGCAGCCGTGACAGATACACAGATACGCAGTATTTT; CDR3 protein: CASSRDRYTDTQYF
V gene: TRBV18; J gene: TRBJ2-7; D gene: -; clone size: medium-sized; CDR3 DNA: TGTGCCAGCTCCCAGGGAGGGGGATACTACGAGCAGTACTTC; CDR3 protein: CASSQGGGYYEQYF
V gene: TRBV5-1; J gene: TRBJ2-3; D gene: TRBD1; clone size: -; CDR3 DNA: TGCGCCAGCAGCCGGGACAGGGGACCCTTGACAGATCTGGATACGCAGTATTTT; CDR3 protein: CASSRDRGPLTDLDTQYF
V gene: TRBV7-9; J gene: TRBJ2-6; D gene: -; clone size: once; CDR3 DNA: TGTGCCAGCAGCTTCGGCACTGGGGCCAACGTCCTGACTTTC; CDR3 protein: CASSFGTGANVLTF
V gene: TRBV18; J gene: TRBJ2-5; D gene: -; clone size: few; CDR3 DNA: TGTGCCAGCTCACCAAGGACAGAACCACCAGAGACCCAGTACTTC; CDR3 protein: CASSPRTEPPETQYF
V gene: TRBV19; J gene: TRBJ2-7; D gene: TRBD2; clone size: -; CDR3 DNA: TGTGCCAGTAGTTATACTAGCGGGGGTCGCGAGCAGTACTTC; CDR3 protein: CASSYTSGGREQYF
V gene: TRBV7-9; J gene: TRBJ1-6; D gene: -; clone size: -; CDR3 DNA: TGTGCCAGCAGCCCCCGGGTCTCTAATTCACCCCTCCACTTT; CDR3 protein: CASSPRVSNSPLHF
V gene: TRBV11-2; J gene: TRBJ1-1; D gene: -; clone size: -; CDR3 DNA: TGTGCCAGCAGCTCAATTCAGGGTGAAGCTTTCTTT; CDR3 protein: CASSSIQGEAFF
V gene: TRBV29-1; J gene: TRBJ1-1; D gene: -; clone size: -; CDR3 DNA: TGCAGCGTACAGGGCCCGGACACTGAAGCTTTCTTT; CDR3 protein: CSVQGPDTEAFF
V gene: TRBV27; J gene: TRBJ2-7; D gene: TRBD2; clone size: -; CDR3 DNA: TGTGCCAGCAGCCGGACTAGCCCTGCCTACGAGCAGTACTTC; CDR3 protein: CASSRTSPAYEQYF
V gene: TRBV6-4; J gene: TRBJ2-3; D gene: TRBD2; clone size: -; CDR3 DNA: TGTGCCAGCAGTGAGCGGGGGGACACAGATACGCAGTATTTT; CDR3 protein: CASSERGDTDTQYF
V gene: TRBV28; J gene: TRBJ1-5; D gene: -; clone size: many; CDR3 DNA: TGTGCCAGCAGTTGGGGGGGATGGGACAACAATCAGCCCCAGCATTTT; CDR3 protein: CASSWGGWDNNQPQHF
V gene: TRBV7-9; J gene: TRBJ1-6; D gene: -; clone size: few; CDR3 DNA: TGTGCCAGCAGGCCAGACGGGACCCATTCACCCCTCCACTTT; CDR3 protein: CASRPDGTHSPLHF
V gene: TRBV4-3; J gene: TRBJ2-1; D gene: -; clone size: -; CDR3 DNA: TGCGCCAGCAGCCAAAGGGATGAGCAGTTCTTC; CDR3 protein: CASSQRDEQFF
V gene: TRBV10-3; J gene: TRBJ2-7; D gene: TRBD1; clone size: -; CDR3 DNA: TGTGCCATCAAGGCGGACAGGGCTGCCTACGAGCAGTACTTC; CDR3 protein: CAIKADRAAYEQYF
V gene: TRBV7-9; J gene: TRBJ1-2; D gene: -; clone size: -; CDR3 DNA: TGTGCCAGCAGCGCCGACTGGGGGACAATCTATGGCTACACCTTC; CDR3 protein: CASSADWGTIYGYTF
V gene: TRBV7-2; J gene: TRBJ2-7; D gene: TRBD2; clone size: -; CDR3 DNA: TGTGCCAGCAGCTTAGTCGGGGGGGCCCCCTCCTACGAGCAGTACTTC; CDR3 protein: CASSLVGGAPSYEQYF
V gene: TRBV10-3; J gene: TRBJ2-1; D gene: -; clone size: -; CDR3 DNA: TGTGCCACCCGGGACGACTCGGTGGTGAATGAGCAGTTCTTC; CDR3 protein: CATRDDSVVNEQFF
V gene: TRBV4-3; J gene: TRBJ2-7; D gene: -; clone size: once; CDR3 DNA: TGCGCCAGCAGCCAAGATCGGTTTCTCGAGCAGTACTTC; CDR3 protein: CASSQDRFLEQYF
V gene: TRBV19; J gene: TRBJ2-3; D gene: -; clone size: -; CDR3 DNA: TGTGCCAGTAGTATTGGACCGTCCACAGATACGCAGTATTTT; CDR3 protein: CASSIGPSTDTQYF
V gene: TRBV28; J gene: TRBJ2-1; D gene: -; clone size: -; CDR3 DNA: TGTGCCAGCAGCCCCAGGGGAGCCGGTCGGCATGAGCAGTTCTTC; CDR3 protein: CASSPRGAGRHEQFF
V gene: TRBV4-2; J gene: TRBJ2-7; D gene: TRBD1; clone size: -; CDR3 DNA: TGTGCCAGCAGCCAATCCGACAGGGCGGTCGGCGAGCAGTACTTC; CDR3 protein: CASSQSDRAVGEQYF
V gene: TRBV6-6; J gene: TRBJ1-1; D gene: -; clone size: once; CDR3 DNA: TGTGCCAGCATGGTAGGGACCGTAGGTCGTGCAGCTTTCTTT; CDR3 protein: CASMVGTVGRAAFF
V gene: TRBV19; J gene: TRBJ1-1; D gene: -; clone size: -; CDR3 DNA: TGTGCCAGTAGGGGACGACAGGAGAACACTGAAGCTTTCTTT; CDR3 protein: CASRGRQENTEAFF
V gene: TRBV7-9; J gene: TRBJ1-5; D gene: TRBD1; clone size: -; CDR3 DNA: TGTGCCAGCAGCGCCATAACCGGGACAGGCTTGCAGCCCCAGCATTTT; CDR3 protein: CASSAITGTGLQPQHF